This section outlines one T cell receptor (beta chain) sequence together with its context. The antigen remains undetermined. These data originate in a study of T cells in pancreatic ductal adenocarcinoma. Study-wide results and caveats: This surgical cohort overrepresents the minority presenting with early-stage disease. Blood had more productive templates and around 8.2-fold more unique clonotypes than tumor. Mean clonality was approximately 0.12 in tumors and roughly 0.068 in blood, not significantly different.

No neoadjuvant therapy was given to the selected pancreatic ductal adenocarcinoma patients before their surgery. The assay was immunoSEQ multiplex PCR, and TCRdb's table has in-frame clones only and misses some. The sample records some 16,000 clones, 90% to 95% being singletons. Germline V lookup: CDR1 SGHRS, CDR2 YFSETQ. J was trimmed by 0 bases and V by 4 bases; bases with no gene match: 4. The CDR3 is 15 amino acids. This receptor was obtained from a human donor with pancreatic ductal adenocarcinoma. The sample taken for sequencing was PBMCs. The chain couples TRBV5-1 to TRBJ1-2; 9 nucleotides align to TRBD1. CDR3 sequence (DNA): TGCGCCAGCAGCAGAACAGGGGGCTCTAACTATGGCTACACCTTC. Translation: CASSRTGGSNYGYTF.